The 11 T cell receptor beta chains reported below all come from one sample, sequenced in a study of blood T cell repertoires in COVID-19. Sequencing was performed with immunoSEQ multiplex PCR; in TCRdb, only in-frame clones are kept and a portion is missing. The data show about 230,000 clones, 85% seen once. Sequencing was performed on peripheral blood. These receptors were collected from a man between 40 and 49 years old with acute or convalescent COVID-19.

J is TRBJ2-1 and V is TRBV7-9; D is possibly TRBD1 (6 bases). CDR3 size: 15 residues. Germline-derived CDR1 and CDR2 are SEHNR and FQNEAQ (reference sequence). The V gene lost 1 base and the J gene lost 7 bases, with 14 bases spanning the gap. CDR3 residues: CASSLGQGPSNEQFF. In DNA, the CDR3 is TGTGCCAGCAGCTTAGGCCAGGGGCCCTCGAATGAGCAGTTCTTC.

In nucleotides, the CDR3 is TGTGCCAGCAGCTTGCGGGGGGGCCAAAATTACAATGAGCAGTTCTTC. Translating it yields CASSLRGGQNYNEQFF. V is TRBV5-4 and J is TRBJ2-1; 8 bases are a match to TRBD2. The CDR3 length is 16 residues. The germline gives CDR1 SGHNT, CDR2 YYREEE (reference sequence). The V gene end was trimmed by 1 base and the J gene end by 4 bases; junction bases not matched to a gene: 7.

The chain is built from TRBV3-1 (or the pseudogene TRBV3-2) and TRBJ1-1, with TRBD1 as a possible D gene (5 bases). The CDR3 loop spans 13 amino acids. CDR1 and CDR2 from the germline V gene are LGHDT and YNNKEL (reference sequence). Trimming stripped 2 bases from V and 10 bases from J, with 14 bases between. The CDR3 reads CASSQMGGVGAFF. DNA for the CDR3: TGTGCCAGCAGCCAAATGGGGGGAGTGGGAGCTTTCTTT.

The rearrangement joins TRBV28 to TRBJ1-1; 8 bases agree with TRBD1. Unmatched junction bases numbered 12, after V lost 2 bases and J lost 10 bases. Germline V gives CDR1 MDHEN, CDR2 SYDVKM. The CDR3 extends over 15 amino acids. The CDR3 DNA is TGTGCCAGCAGTTTAGTTGCCAGAACAGGGGGTCGAGCTTTCTTT. Translation gives CASSLVARTGGRAFF.

V gene TRBV6-1 combines with J gene TRBJ1-6; D remains ambiguous. Trimming removed 1 base from V and 7 bases from J, with 8 bases in between. Germline CDR1 MNHNS, CDR2 SASEGT. The CDR3 has 14 amino acids. The CDR3, as DNA: TGTGCCAGCAGTGAAGGAGACAAGAATTCACCCCTCCACTTT. It translates to CASSEGDKNSPLHF.

This clone was observed once. The gene calls are TRBV15 and TRBJ2-2; tentatively, D is TRBD1 (5 bases). Germline CDR1 reads LNHNV; CDR2 reads YYDKDF (reference sequence). The germline V and J ends were trimmed by 0 bases and 9 bases, with 11 bases remaining between them. The CDR3 is 14 amino acids. CDR3 bases: TGTGCCACCAGCAGAGATCGGCAGGGAAGGGAGCTGTTTTTT. Amino acid sequence: CATSRDRQGRELFF.

The V and J genes are TRBV20-1 and TRBJ2-5; weak D call: TRBD1 (5 bases). Germline V gives CDR1 DFQATT, CDR2 SNEGSKA (reference sequence). This CDR3 spans 15 amino acids. Trimming shortened V by 3 bases and J by 4 bases, and 18 bases separated the two germline ends. The CDR3 reads CSASRRSQGGETQYF. As DNA, the CDR3 is TGCAGTGCTAGTAGAAGGAGTCAGGGCGGAGAGACCCAGTACTTC.

This chain connects TRBV20-1 to TRBJ2-2, with 7 bases aligning to TRBD1. The germline CDR1 and CDR2 sequences are DFQATT and SNEGSKA (reference sequence). The V segment lost 6 bases and the J segment 6 bases; nucleotides outside the gene matches: 1. The CDR3 contains 11 residues. CDR3 nucleotide sequence: TGCAGTGCCGGGACAGCCGGGGAGCTGTTTTTT. The encoded protein is CSAGTAGELFF.

The V and J genes are TRBV27 and TRBJ1-6; no definite D call. V lost 6 bases and J 8 bases, leaving 14 bases between the germline ends. The germline V gene has CDR1 MNHEY and CDR2 SMNVEV (reference sequence). This CDR3 is built from 14 residues. CDR3 loop: CASSPSGNHSPLHF. The CDR3 DNA reads as TGTGCCAGCAGCCCCTCGGGGAACCATTCACCCCTCCACTTT.

The V and J genes are TRBV7-8 and TRBJ2-7, with D possibly being TRBD2 (6 bases). CDR3 length: 13 amino acids. Looked up from germline, CDR1 is SGHVS and CDR2 is FQNEAQ. V shed 1 base and J shed 5 bases, with 9 bases lying between them. CDR3 DNA sequence: TGTGCCAGCAGCTTAGAACTAGCCCACGAGCAGTACTTC. Its protein product is CASSLELAHEQYF.

This chain links TRBV20-1 with TRBJ1-1, with D perhaps TRBD1 (6 bases). Germline loops: CDR1 DFQATT, CDR2 SNEGSKA (reference sequence). The length of the CDR3 is 11 residues. The CDR3 here is CRAIGGTEAFF. The DNA of the CDR3 is TGCAGAGCAATAGGGGGAACTGAAGCTTTCTTT.